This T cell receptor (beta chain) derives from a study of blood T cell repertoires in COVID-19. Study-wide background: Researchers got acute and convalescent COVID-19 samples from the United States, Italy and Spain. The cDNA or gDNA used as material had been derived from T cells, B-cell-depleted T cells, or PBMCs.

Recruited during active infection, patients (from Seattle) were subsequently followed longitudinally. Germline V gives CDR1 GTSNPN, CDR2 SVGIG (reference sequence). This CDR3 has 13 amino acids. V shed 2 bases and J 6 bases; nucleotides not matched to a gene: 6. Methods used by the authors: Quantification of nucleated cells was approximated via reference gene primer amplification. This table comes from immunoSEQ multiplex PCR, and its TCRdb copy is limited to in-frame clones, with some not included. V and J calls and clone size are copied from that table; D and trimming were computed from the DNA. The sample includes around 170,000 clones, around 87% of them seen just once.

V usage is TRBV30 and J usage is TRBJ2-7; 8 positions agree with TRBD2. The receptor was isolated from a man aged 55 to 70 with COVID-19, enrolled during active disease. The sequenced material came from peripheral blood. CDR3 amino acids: CAWSISGTGEQYF. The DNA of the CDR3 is TGTGCCTGGAGTATTAGCGGGACGGGCGAGCAGTACTTC.